A selection of T cell receptor beta chains follows, all from one sample in a study of lymphopenia after photon versus proton radiotherapy. Generated by immunoSEQ multiplex PCR, the TCRdb table keeps only in-frame clones and is missing some. This sample has 160,000 or so clones; 88% occur once, and the top ten carry about 4.7%. The sequencing used peripheral blood, collected from a patient treated with photon-based radiotherapy. The origin of the receptors is a man aged 50 or older with gastric cancer. Both conserved end residues are part of each CDR3. The D gene is left open where the match is weak. Some rows have no size entry. The others give once, few or many, or a class for an expanded clone.

v_call	j_call	clone_size	d_call	cdr3_aa	cdr3_nt
TRBV6-5	TRBJ2-7	.	.	CASSLRRDYEQYF	TGTGCCAGCAGCCTCCGGAGAGACTACGAGCAGTACTTC
TRBV9	TRBJ2-3	.	TRBD2	CASSVDGTSGSYTDTQYF	TGTGCCAGCAGCGTAGACGGGACTAGCGGGAGTTACACAGATACGCAGTATTTT
TRBV6-5	TRBJ1-2	.	.	CASRPGSPYGYTF	TGTGCCAGCAGGCCAGGGAGTCCATATGGCTACACCTTC
TRBV7-2	TRBJ2-7	.	.	CASSTRRDNEQYF	TGTGCCAGCAGCACCCGCCGGGACAACGAGCAGTACTTC
TRBV5-1	TRBJ2-1	.	TRBD2	CASSLDSGSHNEQFF	TGCGCCAGCAGCTTGGATAGCGGGAGTCACAATGAGCAGTTCTTC
TRBV30	TRBJ1-3	.	.	CAWGYDGGNTIYF	TGTGCCTGGGGGTACGACGGGGGAAACACCATATATTTT
TRBV18	TRBJ1-5	.	TRBD1	CASSPDRAQGNQPQHF	TGTGCCAGCTCACCCGACAGGGCCCAAGGCAATCAGCCCCAGCATTTT
TRBV29-1	TRBJ1-2	once	.	CSVGASYGYTF	TGCAGCGTTGGAGCCAGCTATGGCTACACCTTC
TRBV10-2	TRBJ2-7	.	.	CASRETSFGLEQYF	TGCGCCAGCAGGGAGACTAGTTTCGGGCTCGAGCAGTACTTC
TRBV27	TRBJ1-2	.	.	CASSLRGGNYGYTF	TGTGCCAGCAGTCTACGGGGAGGAAACTATGGCTACACCTTC
TRBV29-1	TRBJ1-2	many	.	CSVEERNYGYTF	TGCAGCGTCGAAGAGCGCAACTATGGCTACACCTTC
TRBV5-1	TRBJ2-7	.	TRBD2	CASSLPSGTYEQYF	TGCGCCAGCAGCTTGCCTAGCGGGACCTACGAGCAGTACTTC
TRBV28	TRBJ2-2	.	TRBD1	CASSSGGNLGGELFF	TGTGCCAGCAGTTCAGGGGGTAACCTCGGCGGGGAGCTGTTTTTT
TRBV19	TRBJ2-1	.	TRBD2	CASSMLSGSGLYNEQFF	TGTGCCAGTAGTATGTTGAGCGGGAGTGGGCTCTACAATGAGCAGTTCTTC
TRBV11-2	TRBJ2-6	.	.	CASSQGSEANVLTF	TGTGCCAGCAGCCAGGGAAGCGAGGCCAACGTCCTGACTTTC
TRBV5-5	TRBJ1-2	.	.	CASSGRSYGYTF	TGTGCCAGCAGCGGAAGAAGTTATGGCTACACCTTC
TRBV6-5	TRBJ1-2	.	TRBD1	CASSSTTGSNYGYTF	TGTGCCAGCAGTTCCACGACAGGGAGTAACTATGGCTACACCTTC
TRBV9	TRBJ2-1	once	TRBD2	CARSGLAGGSSYNEQFF	TGTGCCAGGTCGGGACTAGCGGGAGGGAGCTCCTACAATGAGCAGTTCTTC
TRBV5-1	TRBJ2-7	.	.	CASSPGQNLYEQYF	TGCGCCAGCAGCCCCGGACAGAACCTCTACGAGCAGTACTTC
TRBV4-1	TRBJ2-1	.	.	CASSAPGTGNEQFF	TGCGCCAGCAGCGCACCCGGGACTGGGAATGAGCAGTTCTTC
TRBV28	TRBJ2-7	.	TRBD2	CASSSEGLAGDEQYF	TGTGCCAGCAGTTCTGAGGGACTAGCGGGAGACGAGCAGTACTTC
TRBV5-6	TRBJ1-1	.	TRBD1	CASSLVGQGAFTEAFF	TGTGCCAGCAGCTTGGTAGGACAGGGGGCTTTCACTGAAGCTTTCTTT
TRBV5-8	TRBJ2-3	.	.	CASSHVWGQGTDTQYF	TGTGCCAGCAGTCACGTCTGGGGGCAAGGCACAGATACGCAGTATTTT
TRBV5-1	TRBJ2-5	.	TRBD2	CASSLGTRESEETQYF	TGCGCCAGCAGCTTGGGGACTAGAGAATCGGAGGAGACCCAGTACTTC
TRBV7-9	TRBJ2-2	.	.	CACRTFQGRTGELFF	TGTGCCTGCAGAACGTTTCAGGGTCGCACCGGGGAGCTGTTTTTT
TRBV18	TRBJ1-4	.	TRBD1	CASSPQGAGTNEKLFF	TGTGCCAGCTCACCCCAGGGGGCAGGAACTAATGAAAAACTGTTTTTT
TRBV18	TRBJ1-1	.	.	CASSPGLETEAFF	TGTGCCAGCTCACCGGGATTGGAAACTGAAGCTTTCTTT
TRBV19	TRBJ2-7	.	TRBD2	CASSIVVAGDYEQYF	TGTGCCAGTAGTATAGTCGTAGCGGGAGACTACGAGCAGTACTTC
TRBV12-5	TRBJ2-3	.	TRBD2	CASGLRREGRADTQYF	TGTGCTAGTGGTTTGAGGCGGGAGGGTAGGGCAGATACGCAGTATTTT
TRBV13	TRBJ2-3	once	.	CASSLGSTDTQYF	TGTGCCAGCAGCCTGGGCAGCACAGATACGCAGTATTTT
TRBV11-2	TRBJ2-1	once	TRBD2	CASSLTSGGYNEQFF	TGTGCCAGCAGCTTAACTAGCGGGGGTTACAATGAGCAGTTCTTC
TRBV14	TRBJ2-1	.	TRBD2	CASSQYTGTKYNEQFF	TGTGCCAGCAGCCAATATACTGGGACTAAATACAATGAGCAGTTCTTC